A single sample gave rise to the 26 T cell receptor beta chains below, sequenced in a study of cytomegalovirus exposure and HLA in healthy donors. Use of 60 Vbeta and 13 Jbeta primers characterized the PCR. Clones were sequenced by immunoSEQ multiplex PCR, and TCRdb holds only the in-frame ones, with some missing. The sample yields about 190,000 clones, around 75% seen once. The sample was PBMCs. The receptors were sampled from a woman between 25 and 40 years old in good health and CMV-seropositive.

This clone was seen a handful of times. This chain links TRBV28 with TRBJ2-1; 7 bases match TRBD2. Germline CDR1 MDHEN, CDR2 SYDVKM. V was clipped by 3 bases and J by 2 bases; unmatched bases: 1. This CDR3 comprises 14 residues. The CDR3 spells CASSLRGTYNEQFF. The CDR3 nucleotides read TGTGCCAGCAGTTTGCGGGGGACCTACAATGAGCAGTTCTTC.

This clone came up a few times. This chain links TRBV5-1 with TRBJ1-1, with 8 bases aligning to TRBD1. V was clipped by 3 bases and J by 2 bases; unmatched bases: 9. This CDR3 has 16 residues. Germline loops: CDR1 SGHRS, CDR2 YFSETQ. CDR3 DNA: TGCGCCAGCAGCTCCGGAAGGACAGGGTTAAACACTGAAGCTTTCTTT. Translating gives CASSSGRTGLNTEAFF.

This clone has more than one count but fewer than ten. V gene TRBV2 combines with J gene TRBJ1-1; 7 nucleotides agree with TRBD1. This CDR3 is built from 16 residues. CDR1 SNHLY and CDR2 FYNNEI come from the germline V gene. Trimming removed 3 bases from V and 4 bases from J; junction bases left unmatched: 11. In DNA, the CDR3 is TGTGCCAGCAGTGAGCGGAGGGGGCAAGGGATCACTGAAGCTTTCTTT. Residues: CASSERRGQGITEAFF.

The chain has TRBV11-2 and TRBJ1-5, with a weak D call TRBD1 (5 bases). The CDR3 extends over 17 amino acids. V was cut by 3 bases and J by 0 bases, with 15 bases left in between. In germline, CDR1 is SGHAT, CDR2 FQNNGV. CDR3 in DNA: TGTGCCAGCAGCTTTGATTACAGGACTAATAGCAATCAGCCCCAGCATTTT. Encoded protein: CASSFDYRTNSNQPQHF.

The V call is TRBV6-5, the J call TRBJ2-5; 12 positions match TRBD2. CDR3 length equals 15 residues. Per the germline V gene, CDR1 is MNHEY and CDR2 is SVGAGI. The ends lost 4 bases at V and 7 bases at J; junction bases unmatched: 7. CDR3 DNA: TGTGCCAGCAGTTCAACGGGACTAGCGGGCGGGACCCAGTACTTC. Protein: CASSSTGLAGGTQYF.

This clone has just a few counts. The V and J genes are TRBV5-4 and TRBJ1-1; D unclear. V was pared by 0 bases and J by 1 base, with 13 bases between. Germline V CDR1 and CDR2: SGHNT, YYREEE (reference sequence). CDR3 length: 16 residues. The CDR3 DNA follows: TGTGCCAGCAGCTTGGAAGTCCCCCAGAAGAACACTGAAGCTTTCTTT. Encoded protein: CASSLEVPQKNTEAFF.

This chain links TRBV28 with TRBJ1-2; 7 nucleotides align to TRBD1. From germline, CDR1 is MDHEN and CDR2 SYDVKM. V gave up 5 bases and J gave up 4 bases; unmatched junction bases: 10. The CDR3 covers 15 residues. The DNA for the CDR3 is TGTGCCAGCAGTCCGGGGACCGCAGGGGGCTATGGCTACACCTTC. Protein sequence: CASSPGTAGGYGYTF.

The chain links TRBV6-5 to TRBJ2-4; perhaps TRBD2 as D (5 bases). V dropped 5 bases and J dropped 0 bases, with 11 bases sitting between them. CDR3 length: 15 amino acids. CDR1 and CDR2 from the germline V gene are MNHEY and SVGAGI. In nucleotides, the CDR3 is TGTGCCAGCAGTCGTTCGGGGATAGCCAAAAACATTCAGTACTTC. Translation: CASSRSGIAKNIQYF.

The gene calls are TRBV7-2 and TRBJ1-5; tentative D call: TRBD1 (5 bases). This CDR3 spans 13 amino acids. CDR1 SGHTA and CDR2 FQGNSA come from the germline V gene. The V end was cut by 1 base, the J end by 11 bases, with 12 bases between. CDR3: CASSLDLGPSQHF. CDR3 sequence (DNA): TGTGCCAGCAGCTTAGATTTGGGGCCCTCCCAGCATTTT.

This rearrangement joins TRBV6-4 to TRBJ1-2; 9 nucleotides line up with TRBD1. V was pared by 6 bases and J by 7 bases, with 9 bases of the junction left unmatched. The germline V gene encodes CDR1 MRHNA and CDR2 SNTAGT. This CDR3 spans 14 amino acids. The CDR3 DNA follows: TGTGCCAGCAGAAATACAGGGGGCATCGGTGGCTACACCTTC. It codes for CASRNTGGIGGYTF.

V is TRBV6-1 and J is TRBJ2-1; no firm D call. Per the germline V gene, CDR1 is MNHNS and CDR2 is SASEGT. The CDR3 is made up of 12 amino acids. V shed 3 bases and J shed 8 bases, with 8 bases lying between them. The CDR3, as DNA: TGTGCCAGCAGTGAGAGGTTTTATGAGCAGTTCTTC. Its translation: CASSERFYEQFF.

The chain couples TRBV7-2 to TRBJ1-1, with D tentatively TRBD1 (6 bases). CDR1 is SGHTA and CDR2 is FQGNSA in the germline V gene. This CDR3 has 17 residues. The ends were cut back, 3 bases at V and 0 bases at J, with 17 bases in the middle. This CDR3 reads CASSLDLGQPLNTEAFF. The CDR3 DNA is TGTGCCAGCAGCTTGGACCTTGGACAGCCCCTGAACACTGAAGCTTTCTTT.

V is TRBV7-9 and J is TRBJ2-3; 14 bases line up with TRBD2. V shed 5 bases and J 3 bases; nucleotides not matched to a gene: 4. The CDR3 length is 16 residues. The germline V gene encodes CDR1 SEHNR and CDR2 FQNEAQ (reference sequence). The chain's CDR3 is CASSPGTSGSTDTQYF. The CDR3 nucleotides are TGTGCCAGCAGCCCCGGGACTAGCGGGAGTACAGATACGCAGTATTTT. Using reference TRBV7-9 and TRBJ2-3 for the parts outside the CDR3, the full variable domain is DTGVSQNPRHKITKRGQNVTFRCDPISEHNRLYWYRQTLGQGPEFLTYFQNEAQLEKSRLLSDRFSAERPKGSFSTLEIQRTEQGDSAMYLCASSPGTSGSTDTQYFGPGTRLTVL.

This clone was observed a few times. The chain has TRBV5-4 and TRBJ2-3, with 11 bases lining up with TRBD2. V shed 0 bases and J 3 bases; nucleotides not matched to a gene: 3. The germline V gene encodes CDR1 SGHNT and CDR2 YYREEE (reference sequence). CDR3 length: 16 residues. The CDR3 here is CASSLALAGGTDTQYF. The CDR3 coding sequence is TGTGCCAGCAGCTTGGCTCTAGCGGGAGGAACAGATACGCAGTATTTT. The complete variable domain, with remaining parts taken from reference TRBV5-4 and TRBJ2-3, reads ETGVTQSPTHLIKTRGQQVTLRCSSQSGHNTVSWYQQALGQGPQFIFQYYREEENGRGNFPPRFSGLQFPNYSSELNVNALELDDSALYLCASSLALAGGTDTQYFGPGTRLTVL.

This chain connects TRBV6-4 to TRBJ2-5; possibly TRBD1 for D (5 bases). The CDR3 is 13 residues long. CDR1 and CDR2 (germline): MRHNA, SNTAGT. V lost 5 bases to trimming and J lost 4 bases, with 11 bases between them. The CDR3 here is CASSYNRGETQYF. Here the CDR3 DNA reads TGTGCCAGCAGTTATAATAGGGGAGAGACCCAGTACTTC.

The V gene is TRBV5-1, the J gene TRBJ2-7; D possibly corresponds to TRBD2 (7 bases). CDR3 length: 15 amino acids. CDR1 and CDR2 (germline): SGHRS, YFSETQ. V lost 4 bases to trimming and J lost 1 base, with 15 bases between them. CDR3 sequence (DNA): TGCGCCAGCAGCCCCGGGAGGCAGGGGTCCTACGAGCAGTACTTC. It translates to CASSPGRQGSYEQYF.

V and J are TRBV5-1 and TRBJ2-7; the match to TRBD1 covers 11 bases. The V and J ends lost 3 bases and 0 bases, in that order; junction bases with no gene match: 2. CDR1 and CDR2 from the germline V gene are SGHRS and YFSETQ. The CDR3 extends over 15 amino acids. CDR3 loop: CASSWDRGTSYEQYF. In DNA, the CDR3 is TGCGCCAGCAGCTGGGACAGGGGGACCTCCTACGAGCAGTACTTC.

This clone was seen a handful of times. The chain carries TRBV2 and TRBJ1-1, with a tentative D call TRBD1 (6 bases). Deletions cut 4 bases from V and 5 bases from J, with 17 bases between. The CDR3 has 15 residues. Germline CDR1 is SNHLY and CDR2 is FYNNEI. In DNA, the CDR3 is TGTGCCAGCAGTGCCGAACAGGGTGGAAGGACTGAAGCTTTCTTT. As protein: CASSAEQGGRTEAFF.

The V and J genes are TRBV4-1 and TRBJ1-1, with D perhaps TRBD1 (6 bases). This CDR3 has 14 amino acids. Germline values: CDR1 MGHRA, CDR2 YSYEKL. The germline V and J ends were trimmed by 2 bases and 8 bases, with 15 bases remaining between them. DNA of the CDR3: TGCGCCAGCAGCCAACCGGGACAACGACTGGAAGCTTTCTTT. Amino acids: CASSQPGQRLEAFF.

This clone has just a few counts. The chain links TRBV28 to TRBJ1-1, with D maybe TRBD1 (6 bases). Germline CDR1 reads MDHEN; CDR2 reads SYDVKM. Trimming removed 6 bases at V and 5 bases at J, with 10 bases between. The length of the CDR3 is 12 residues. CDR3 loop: CASRGGVTEAFF. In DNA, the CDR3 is TGTGCCAGCAGAGGGGGGGTGACTGAAGCTTTCTTT. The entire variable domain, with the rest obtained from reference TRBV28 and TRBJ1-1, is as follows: DVKVTQSSRYLVKRTGEKVFLECVQDMDHENMFWYRQDPGLGLRLIYFSYDVKMKEKGDIPEGYSVSREKKERFSLILESASTNQTSMYLCASRGGVTEAFFGQGTRLTVV.

The CDR3 region is CAISEGQGSSYEQYF. For the CDR3, the DNA is TGTGCCATCAGTGAGGGACAGGGCAGCTCCTACGAGCAGTACTTC. The chain recombines TRBV10-3 with TRBJ2-7; TRBD1 matches 8 bases. This CDR3 contains 15 residues. After removal of 2 bases from V and 0 bases from J, the junction contained 3 bases not matched to a gene. Germline V CDR1 and CDR2: ENHRY, SYGVKD.

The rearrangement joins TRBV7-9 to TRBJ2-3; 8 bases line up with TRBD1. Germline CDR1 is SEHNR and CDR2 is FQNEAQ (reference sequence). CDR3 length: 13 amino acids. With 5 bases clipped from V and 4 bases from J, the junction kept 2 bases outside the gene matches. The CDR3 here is CASSDRGADTQYF. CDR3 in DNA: TGTGCCAGCAGCGACAGGGGTGCAGATACGCAGTATTTT.

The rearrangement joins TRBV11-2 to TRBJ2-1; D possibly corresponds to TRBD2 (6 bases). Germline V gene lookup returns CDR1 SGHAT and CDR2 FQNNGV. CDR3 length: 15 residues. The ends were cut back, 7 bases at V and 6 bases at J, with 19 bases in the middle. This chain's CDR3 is CASTSRDFIRNEQFF. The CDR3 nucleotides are TGTGCCAGCACCTCTCGGGACTTTATTCGCAATGAGCAGTTCTTC.

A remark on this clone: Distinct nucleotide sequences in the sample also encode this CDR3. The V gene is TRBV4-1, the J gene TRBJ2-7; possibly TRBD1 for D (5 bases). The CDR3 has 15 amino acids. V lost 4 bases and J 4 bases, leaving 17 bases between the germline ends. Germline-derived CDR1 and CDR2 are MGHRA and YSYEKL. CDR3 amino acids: CASSPGQGAPYEQYF. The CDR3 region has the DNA TGCGCCAGCAGCCCCGGGCAGGGCGCGCCATACGAGCAGTACTTC.

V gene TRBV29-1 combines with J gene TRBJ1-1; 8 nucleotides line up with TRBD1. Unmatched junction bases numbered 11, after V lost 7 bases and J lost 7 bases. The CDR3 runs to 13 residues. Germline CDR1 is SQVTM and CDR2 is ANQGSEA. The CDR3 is CSGQQGAEGEAFF. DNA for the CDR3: TGCAGCGGACAGCAGGGGGCAGAGGGTGAAGCTTTCTTT.

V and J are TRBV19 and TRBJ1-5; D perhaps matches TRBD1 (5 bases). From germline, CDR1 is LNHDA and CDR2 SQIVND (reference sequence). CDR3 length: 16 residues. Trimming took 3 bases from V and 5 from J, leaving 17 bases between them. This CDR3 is CASSIVRGSKDQPQHF. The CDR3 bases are TGTGCCAGTAGTATCGTGCGGGGGAGCAAGGATCAGCCCCAGCATTTT. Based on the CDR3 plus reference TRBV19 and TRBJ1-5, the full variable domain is DGGITQSPKYLFRKEGQNVTLSCEQNLNHDAMYWYRQDPGQGLRLIYYSQIVNDFQKGDIAEGYSVSREKKESFPLTVTSAQKNPTAFYLCASSIVRGSKDQPQHFGDGTRLSIL.